This T cell receptor beta chain was identified in a study of cytotoxic CD8 clonotypes in ibrutinib-treated CLL. Turning to the study itself: Productive templates per sample averaged approximately 250,000; productive rearrangements, more than 75,000.

Assay used: immunoSEQ multiplex PCR; TCRdb lists only in-frame clones, some missing. The sample shows approximately 140,000 clones, roughly 80% of them seen only once. There are 15 residues in the CDR3. Germline trimming cut 7 bases from V and 5 bases from J; bases unmatched to any gene: 14. The germline CDR1 and CDR2 sequences are MNHEY and SVGAGI. The authors obtained approximately 2.1 micrograms of genomic DNA from cryopreserved PBMCs for TCR beta libraries. The J gene is TRBJ2-7, the V gene TRBV6-5, with 7 bases that match TRBD1. The source of this sequence is a human donor with chronic lymphocytic leukemia. Sequences were derived from PBMCs, sampled after 12 months of ibrutinib treatment. CDR3 DNA: TGTGCCAGCACCCCACCCGGGACAGCAGGCAACGAGCAGTACTTC. Amino acid sequence: CASTPPGTAGNEQYF.